This entry describes one T cell receptor (beta chain). Antigen: not known. The data were taken from a study of Ad26.COV2.S vaccination and SARS-CoV-2 variants. Study-wide points: The study found similar non-spike TCR breadth in vaccine and placebo recipients.

TCRdb's copy holds only in-frame clones and misses some; the assay was immunoSEQ multiplex PCR. The profile shows 350,000 to 500,000 clones, approximately 87% of them singletons. Described treatment: roughly 18 received Ad26.COV2.S at low or high dose, single or two shots; about 5 received placebo; per-sample allocation not given. Sampling took place 63 days after the first vaccine or placebo injection. The sample here was peripheral blood, taken in a trial of Ad26.COV2.S vaccine versus placebo. The receptor comes from a person aged 18-60 years who received the Ad26.COV2.S COVID-19 vaccine or a placebo.

The CDR3 sequence is CASMRASAGGPGGELFF. As DNA, the CDR3 is TGCGCCAGCATGAGGGCATCGGCGGGGGGGCCCGGCGGGGAGCTGTTTTTT. This sequence joins TRBV4-1 and TRBJ2-2; 9 bases line up with TRBD2. The length of the CDR3 is 17 residues. V was clipped by 7 bases and J by 7 bases; unmatched bases: 16. Per the germline V gene, CDR1 is MGHRA and CDR2 is YSYEKL.